A single sample is the source of the 5 T cell receptor beta chains below, sequenced in a study of monozygotic twins with inflammatory bowel disease. TCRdb reprocessed the 5' RACE reads, with one entry per CDR3 protein and no DNA. This listing includes around 380,000 distinct CDR3 sequences. Sequenced: blood. These receptors all stem from a human donor with ulcerative colitis or Crohn's disease, or a healthy co-twin of an affected twin (not recorded which).

J is TRBJ2-7 and V is TRBV7-2; absent DNA, TCRdb's TRBD1 call cannot be checked. This CDR3 region has 15 residues. Germline assignment: CDR1 SGHTA and CDR2 FQGNSA. This CDR3 reads CASSLQTGDRYEQYF. Combining the CDR3 with reference TRBV7-2 and TRBJ2-7 gives the whole variable domain GAGVSQSPSNKVTEKGKDVELRCDPISGHTALYWYRQSLGQGLEFLIYFQGNSAPDKSGLPSDRFSAERTGGSVSTLTIQRTQQEDSAVYLCASSLQTGDRYEQYFGPGTRLTVT.

The gene calls are TRBV28 and TRBJ1-2; the TCRdb call, TRBD1, lacks DNA for checking. There are 15 residues in the CDR3. Germline CDR1 and CDR2: MDHEN and SYDVKM. CDR3 sequence: CASSLRDARTYGYTF.

The chain is built from TRBV4-2 and TRBJ1-1; TCRdb indicates TRBD1, and absent DNA this call remains unverified. This CDR3 region has 14 residues. Germline assignment: CDR1 LGHNA and CDR2 YNFKEQ. This CDR3 is CASSSGDGNTEAFF.

The chain links TRBV27 to TRBJ1-5; TCRdb gives TRBD1 as the D gene, but with no DNA this cannot be confirmed. This CDR3 comprises 16 residues. The germline CDR1 and CDR2 sequences are MNHEY and SMNVEV (reference sequence). Here the CDR3 reads CASSPSQGEQGQPQHF.

This chain joins TRBV12-3 or TRBV12-4 and TRBJ1-2; absent DNA, TCRdb's TRBD1 call cannot be checked. CDR3 length: 12 amino acids. CDR3: CAGQGAGYGYTF.